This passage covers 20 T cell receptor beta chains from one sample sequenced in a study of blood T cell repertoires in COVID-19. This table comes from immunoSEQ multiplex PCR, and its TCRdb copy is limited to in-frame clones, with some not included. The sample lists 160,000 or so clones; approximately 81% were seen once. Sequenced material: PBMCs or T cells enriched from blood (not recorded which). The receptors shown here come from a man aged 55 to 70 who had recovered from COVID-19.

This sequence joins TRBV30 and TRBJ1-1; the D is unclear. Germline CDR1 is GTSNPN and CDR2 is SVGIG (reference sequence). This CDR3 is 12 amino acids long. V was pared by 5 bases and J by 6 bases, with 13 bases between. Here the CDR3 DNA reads TGTGCCTGGTCTGGGTCGGGGTCTGAAGCTTTCTTT. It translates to CAWSGSGSEAFF.

The CDR3 sequence is CASSPTSVTGELFF. DNA of the CDR3: TGTGCCAGCAGCCCGACTAGCGTCACCGGGGAGCTGTTTTTT. V is TRBV7-8 and J is TRBJ2-2; TRBD2 matches 8 bases. Germline CDR1 reads SGHVS; CDR2 reads FQNEAQ. The length of the CDR3 is 14 residues. V shed 5 bases, J shed 4 bases, and the junction held 3 bases outside the gene matches.

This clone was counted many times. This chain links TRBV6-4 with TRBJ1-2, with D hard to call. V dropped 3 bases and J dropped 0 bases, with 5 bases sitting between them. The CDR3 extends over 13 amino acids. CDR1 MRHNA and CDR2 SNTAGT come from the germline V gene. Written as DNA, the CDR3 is TGTGCCAGCAGTGAAGACACTAACTATGGCTACACCTTC. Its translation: CASSEDTNYGYTF.

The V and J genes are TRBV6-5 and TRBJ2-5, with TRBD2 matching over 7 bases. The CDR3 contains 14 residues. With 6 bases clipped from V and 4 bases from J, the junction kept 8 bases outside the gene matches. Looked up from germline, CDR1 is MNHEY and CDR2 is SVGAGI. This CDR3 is CASSLGRGLETQYF. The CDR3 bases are TGTGCCAGCAGCCTCGGGCGGGGGTTAGAGACCCAGTACTTC.

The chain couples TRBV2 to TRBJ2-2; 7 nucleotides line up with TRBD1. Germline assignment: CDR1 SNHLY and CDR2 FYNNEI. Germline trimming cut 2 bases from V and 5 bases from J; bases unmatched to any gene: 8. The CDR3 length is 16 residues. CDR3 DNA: TGTGCCAGCAGTGAATTTCAGGGGGAGAGGACCGGGGAGCTGTTTTTT. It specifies CASSEFQGERTGELFF.

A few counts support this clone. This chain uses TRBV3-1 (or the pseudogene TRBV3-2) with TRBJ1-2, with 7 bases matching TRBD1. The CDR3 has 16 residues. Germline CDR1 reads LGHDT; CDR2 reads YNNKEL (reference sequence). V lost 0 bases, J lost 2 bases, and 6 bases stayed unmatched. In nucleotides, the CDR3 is TGTGCCAGCAGCCAAGATTTTCAGGGGGAAAACTATGGCTACACCTTC. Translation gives CASSQDFQGENYGYTF.

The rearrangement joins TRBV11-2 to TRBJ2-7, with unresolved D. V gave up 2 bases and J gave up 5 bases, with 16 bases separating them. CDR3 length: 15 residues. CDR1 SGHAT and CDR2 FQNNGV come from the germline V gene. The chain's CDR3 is CASSLLTGRIHEQYF. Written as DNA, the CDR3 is TGTGCCAGCAGCTTACTCACTGGTAGAATCCACGAGCAGTACTTC.

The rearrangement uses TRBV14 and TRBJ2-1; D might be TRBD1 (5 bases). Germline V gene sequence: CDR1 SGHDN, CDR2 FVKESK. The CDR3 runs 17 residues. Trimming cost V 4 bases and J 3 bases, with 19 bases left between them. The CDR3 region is CASSRRTPRTNYNEQFF. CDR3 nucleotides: TGTGCCAGCAGCCGTCGGACACCGCGGACCAACTACAATGAGCAGTTCTTC.

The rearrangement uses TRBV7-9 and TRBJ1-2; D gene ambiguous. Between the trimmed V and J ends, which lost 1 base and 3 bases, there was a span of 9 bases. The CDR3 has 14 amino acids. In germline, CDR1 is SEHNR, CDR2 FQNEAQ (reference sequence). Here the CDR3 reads CASSLDVRDYGYTF. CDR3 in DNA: TGTGCCAGCAGCTTAGATGTGCGGGACTATGGCTACACCTTC.

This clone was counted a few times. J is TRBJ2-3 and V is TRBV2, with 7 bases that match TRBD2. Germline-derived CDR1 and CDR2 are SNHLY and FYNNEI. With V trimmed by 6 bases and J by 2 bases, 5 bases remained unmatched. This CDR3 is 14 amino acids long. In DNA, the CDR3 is TGTGCCAGCAGGCCCAGCGGGACCACAGATACGCAGTATTTT. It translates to CASRPSGTTDTQYF.

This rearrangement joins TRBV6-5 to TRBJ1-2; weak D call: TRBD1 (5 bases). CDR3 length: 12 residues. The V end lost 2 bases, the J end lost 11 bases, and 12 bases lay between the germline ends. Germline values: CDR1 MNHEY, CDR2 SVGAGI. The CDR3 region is CASSYRDREYTF. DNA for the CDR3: TGTGCCAGCAGTTACCGGGACCGGGAGTACACCTTC.

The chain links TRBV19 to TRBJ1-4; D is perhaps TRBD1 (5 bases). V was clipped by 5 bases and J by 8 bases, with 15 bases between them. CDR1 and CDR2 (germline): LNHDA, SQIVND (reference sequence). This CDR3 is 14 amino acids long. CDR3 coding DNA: TGTGCCAGTAGTGGACAAACCGGAGTGGAAAAACTGTTTTTT. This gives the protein CASSGQTGVEKLFF.

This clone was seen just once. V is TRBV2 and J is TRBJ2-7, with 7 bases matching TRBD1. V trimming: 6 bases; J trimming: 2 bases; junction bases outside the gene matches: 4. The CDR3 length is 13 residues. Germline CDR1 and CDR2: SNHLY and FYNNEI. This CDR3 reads CASRRDSPYEQYF. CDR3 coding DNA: TGTGCCAGCAGACGGGACAGCCCCTACGAGCAGTACTTC.

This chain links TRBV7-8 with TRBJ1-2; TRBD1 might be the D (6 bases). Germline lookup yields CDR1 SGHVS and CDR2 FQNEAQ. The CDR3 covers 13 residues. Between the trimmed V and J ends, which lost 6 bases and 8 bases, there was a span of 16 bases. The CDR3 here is CASRVGAIGGYTF. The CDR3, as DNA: TGTGCCAGCAGAGTGGGGGCCATTGGCGGCTACACCTTC.

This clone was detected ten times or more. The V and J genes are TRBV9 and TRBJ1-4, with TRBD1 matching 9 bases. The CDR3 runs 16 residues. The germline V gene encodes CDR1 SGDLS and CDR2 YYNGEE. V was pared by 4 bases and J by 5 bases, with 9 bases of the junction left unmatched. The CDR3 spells CASSPTSGTGNEKLFF. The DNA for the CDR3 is TGTGCCAGCAGCCCTACCTCCGGGACAGGGAATGAAAAACTGTTTTTT. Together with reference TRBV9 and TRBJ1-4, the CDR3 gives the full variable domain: DSGVTQTPKHLITATGQRVTLRCSPRSGDLSVYWYQQSLDQGLQFLIQYYNGEERAKGNILERFSAQQFPDLHSELNLSSLELGDSALYFCASSPTSGTGNEKLFFGSGTQLSVL.

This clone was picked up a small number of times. The CDR3 DNA is TGCGCCAGCAGCGGGGGACTAGCGGGAGGCAAGCGGACCTACGAGCAGTACTTC. Protein: CASSGGLAGGKRTYEQYF. The chain joins TRBV5-1 to TRBJ2-7, with 15 bases matching TRBD2. Germline V gene lookup returns CDR1 SGHRS and CDR2 YFSETQ. The CDR3 covers 18 residues. The V segment lost 4 bases and the J segment 2 bases; nucleotides outside the gene matches: 10.

The CDR3 spells CATGRTGFGGEAFF. The CDR3 nucleotides read TGTGCCACCGGGAGGACAGGGTTTGGCGGTGAAGCTTTCTTT. The V gene is TRBV28, the J gene TRBJ1-1, with 8 bases identical to TRBD1. J lost 7 bases, V lost 10 bases, and 14 bases had no gene match. In germline, CDR1 is MDHEN, CDR2 SYDVKM. CDR3 length: 14 residues.

The CDR3 sequence: CASSQITREGYTF. The CDR3 coding sequence is TGTGCCAGCAGCCAAATCACGAGGGAAGGCTACACCTTC. The chain carries TRBV14 and TRBJ1-2; D call uncertain. V gave up 2 bases and J gave up 8 bases, with 12 bases separating them. Looked up from germline, CDR1 is SGHDN and CDR2 is FVKESK. The CDR3 extends over 13 amino acids.

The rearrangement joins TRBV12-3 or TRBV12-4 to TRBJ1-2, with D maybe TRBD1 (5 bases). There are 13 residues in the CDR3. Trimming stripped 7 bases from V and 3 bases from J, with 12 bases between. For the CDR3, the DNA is TGTGCCAGCACCCTATCACAGGACTATGGCTACACCTTC. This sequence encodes CASTLSQDYGYTF.

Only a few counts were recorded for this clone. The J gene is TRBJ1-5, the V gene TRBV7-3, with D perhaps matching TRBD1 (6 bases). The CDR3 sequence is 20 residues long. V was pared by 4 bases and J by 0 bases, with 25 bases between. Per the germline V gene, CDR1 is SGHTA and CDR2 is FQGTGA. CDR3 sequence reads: CASSSYRVGYRYHSNQPQHF. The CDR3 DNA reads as TGTGCCAGCAGCTCATACAGGGTAGGATATCGGTATCATAGCAATCAGCCCCAGCATTTT.